This T cell receptor (beta chain) was profiled in a study of cytomegalovirus exposure and HLA in healthy donors. Study-wide results and caveats: Trimming of TCR beta V- and J-genes showed a link, identified in a later analysis, to a missense DCLRE1C variant.

CDR1 is MGHRA, CDR2 YSYEKL, per germline. CDR3 length equals 15 residues. V was trimmed by 1 base and J by 6 bases, leaving 12 bases between them. This clone was observed once. As yet, its antigen is unknown. Primers: 60 Vbeta forward and 13 Jbeta reverse. TCRdb's copy holds only in-frame clones and misses some; the assay was immunoSEQ multiplex PCR. The sample gives about 67,000 clones, 80% of which show up once; around 4.7% is in the top ten. This clonotype was sampled from a young woman in good health and CMV-seronegative. V and J are TRBV4-1 and TRBJ2-2, with D perhaps matching TRBD1 (5 bases). Specimen: PBMCs. CDR3 coding DNA: TGCGCCAGCAGCCAAGGGTTGGGGCGTCCCGGGGAGCTGTTTTTT. This sequence encodes CASSQGLGRPGELFF.